The next 22 T cell receptor beta chains were all read from a single sample in a study of T cells expressing NK-cell markers. TCRdb reprocessed the 5' RACE reads, keeping one entry per CDR3 protein, no DNA. In total, the table holds some 440,000 distinct CDR3 sequences. Sequencing input: blood T cells: a sorted CD56 or NKG2C T cell subset, CD4+ or CD8+ T cells, or bulk PBMC T cells (not recorded which). These receptors were collected from a woman between 45 and 65 years old in good health.

This chain links TRBV7-8 with TRBJ2-3; TCRdb gives TRBD2 as the D gene, but with no DNA this cannot be confirmed. The CDR3 extends over 17 amino acids. Germline-derived CDR1 and CDR2 are SGHVS and FQNEAQ. CDR3 protein: CASSAGLAGGQPFSQYF.

V is TRBV10-3 and J is TRBJ2-1; the TCRdb D gene call, TRBD2, has no DNA to confirm it. CDR3 length equals 19 residues. Germline-derived CDR1 and CDR2 are ENHRY and SYGVKD. The CDR3 is CAISSGTSGRLGSYNEQFF.

This chain joins TRBV6-5 and TRBJ2-3; there is no DNA to check the TCRdb D call of TRBD1. CDR3 length equals 16 residues. Germline CDR1 MNHEY, CDR2 SVGAGI. CDR3 protein: CASSYSGGLLTDTQYF.

This chain connects TRBV4-1 to TRBJ1-1. The CDR3 sequence is 14 residues long. Germline lookup yields CDR1 MGHRA and CDR2 YSYEKL. CDR3 protein: CASSRPSRNTEAFF.

The V and J genes are TRBV28 and TRBJ2-5; TCRdb selects TRBD2, and the lack of DNA leaves this call unchecked. This CDR3 has 15 residues. Per the germline V gene, CDR1 is MDHEN and CDR2 is SYDVKM. The CDR3 loop reads CASSLAGMGGETQYF.

This rearrangement joins TRBV10-3 to TRBJ2-3. The CDR3 runs to 11 residues. Germline-derived CDR1 and CDR2 are ENHRY and SYGVKD. The CDR3 spells CAIGLMTTQYF.

The rearrangement uses TRBV12-3 or TRBV12-4 and TRBJ1-1; TCRdb returns TRBD1, unconfirmable since there is no DNA. The CDR3 has 14 amino acids. CDR3 sequence reads: CASSPDRVHTEAFF.

The genes are TRBV18 and TRBJ2-3; absent DNA, TCRdb's TRBD1 call cannot be checked. The CDR3 covers 15 residues. Germline lookup yields CDR1 KGHSH and CDR2 LQKENI. CDR3 sequence reads: CASLDRQGPPDTQYF.

This chain links TRBV5-6 with TRBJ2-1. Germline values: CDR1 SGHDT, CDR2 YYEEEE. This CDR3 region has 15 residues. The CDR3 region is CASSPTDSSYNEQFF.

The chain links TRBV5-5 to TRBJ1-4; TCRdb's assignment of TRBD1 cannot be checked, as there is no DNA. Per germline, CDR1 SGHKS and CDR2 YYEKEE (reference sequence). This CDR3 has 16 amino acids. CDR3 sequence: CASSNPEGAANEKLFF.

The CDR3 loop is CASSYGRGRDYGYTF. The chain carries TRBV12-3 or TRBV12-4 and TRBJ1-2; TCRdb's assignment of TRBD1 cannot be checked, as there is no DNA. This CDR3 spans 15 amino acids.

The chain couples TRBV3-1 to TRBJ2-1; lacking DNA, the TRBD2 call made by TCRdb goes unchecked. CDR1 and CDR2 (germline): LGHDT, YNNKEL (reference sequence). The CDR3 runs to 14 residues. The CDR3 here is CASSQPSAFNEQFF.

The rearrangement joins TRBV10-3 to TRBJ2-1; lacking DNA, the TRBD1 call made by TCRdb goes unchecked. The CDR3 sequence is 16 residues long. The V gene's germline CDR1 is ENHRY and CDR2 SYGVKD. This CDR3 is CAITEDRKSSYNEQFF.

This chain joins TRBV5-1 and TRBJ1-2. Germline CDR1 and CDR2: SGHRS and YFSETQ. The CDR3 has 14 residues. The chain's CDR3 is CASSLADGSYGYTF.

The chain joins TRBV5-5 to TRBJ1-3; TCRdb proposes TRBD1, but this gene call is untestable without DNA. This CDR3 has 16 amino acids. CDR1 is SGHKS and CDR2 is YYEKEE in the germline V gene (reference sequence). The CDR3 sequence is CASSSTGLEVGNTIYF.

This chain links TRBV24-1 with TRBJ2-4; the D call of TRBD1 rests on TCRdb alone, since no DNA is present to check it. CDR1 and CDR2 from the germline V gene are KGHDR and SFDVKD. This CDR3 is 15 amino acids long. This chain's CDR3 is CATSDAGGTKNIQYF.

The V and J genes are TRBV20-1 and TRBJ2-1; the D call from TCRdb, TRBD1, cannot be confirmed without DNA. Germline values: CDR1 DFQATT, CDR2 SNEGSKA (reference sequence). This CDR3 comprises 17 residues. The CDR3 sequence is CSARGWGRESPYNEQFF.

The chain links TRBV6-6 to TRBJ1-4; TCRdb calls TRBD1, which cannot be checked without DNA. This CDR3 has 12 amino acids. Looked up from germline, CDR1 is MNHNY and CDR2 is SVGAGI (reference sequence). Here the CDR3 reads CASDRDGEKLFF.

The V call is TRBV28, the J call TRBJ2-7; the D gene TCRdb calls, TRBD1, cannot be checked with no DNA. The CDR3 has 14 residues. CDR1 is MDHEN, CDR2 SYDVKM, per germline. CDR3 protein: CASKNTRGGSEQYF. Looking up the rest from reference TRBV28 and TRBJ2-7 gives the full variable domain: DVKVTQSSRYLVKRTGEKVFLECVQDMDHENMFWYRQDPGLGLRLIYFSYDVKMKEKGDIPEGYSVSREKKERFSLILESASTNQTSMYLCASKNTRGGSEQYFGPGTRLTVT.

The chain uses TRBV30 and TRBJ2-7; TCRdb names TRBD1, which stays unverified in the absence of DNA. CDR1 and CDR2 (germline): GTSNPN, SVGIG (reference sequence). The CDR3 has 14 residues. The chain's CDR3 is CACSRDRALYEQYF.

The chain is built from TRBV7-2 and TRBJ1-2; the TCRdb D gene call, TRBD1, has no DNA to confirm it. CDR3 length: 14 amino acids. Germline V gives CDR1 SGHTA, CDR2 FQGNSA. The CDR3 region is CASTKSTGDRGYTF.

The rearrangement joins TRBV12-3 or TRBV12-4 to TRBJ2-2; TCRdb returns TRBD1, unconfirmable since there is no DNA. The CDR3 has 15 amino acids. CDR3 in amino acids: CASSLGQGGAGELFF.